This T cell receptor beta chain was observed in a study of human T cells and chemical hapten exposure. Regarding the study as a whole: High-frequency TCRs, those above 1 in 1000, stayed the same after DPC sensitization.

This clonotype has only a few counts. The target antigen is unknown. The V gene lost 3 bases and the J gene lost 0 bases, with 13 bases spanning the gap. The CDR3 totals 15 residues. Germline values: CDR1 SGHRS, CDR2 YFSETQ. Time point of the sample: patch test 2, 6 weeks after DPC sensitization. Treatment described: therapeutic diphenylcyclopropenone sensitization with weekly scalp DPC. TCRdb fed the RACE reads into MiXCR, producing one record per CDR3 protein. The sample comprises about 55,000 distinct CDR3 sequences, 9.5% to 10% of which are singletons, and approximately 1.7% rests with the top ten.

The chain joins TRBV5-1 to TRBJ2-7; D is unclear. This clonotype originated in a woman aged 45-60 years with alopecia areata. Some clones in this sample may be carry-over from other donors' samples. The sample here was whole blood, taken in connection with sensitization to the hapten diphenylcyclopropenone (DPC). CDR3 sequence (DNA): TGCGCCAGCAGCTACTCACCCGGGTTCTCCTACGAGCAGTACTTC. Translation gives CASSYSPGFSYEQYF.